Given below is one T cell receptor (beta chain) in context. By how much of the sample it makes up, this clonotype is hyperexpanded (1% or more). The clone's antigen remains unknown. Base quality data are lacking; no much larger clone is found one base away. Sequenced using an Illumina MiSeq. Unique molecular identifiers were incorporated into the TCR sequencing libraries, and TruSeq single indexes were used for indexing. Concerning the study's data processing: With default settings for both tools, TCR reads were mapped and error-corrected using MIGEC v1.2.7 and then analyzed using VDJtools v1.1.7. Shannon-Wiener and inverse Simpson indices were computed in VDJtools to quantify repertoire diversity. A TCRbeta clonotype was considered expanded if the clonotype met a frequency threshold of at least three. Across the roughly 10 patients, Wilcoxon rank-sum tests were used for the statistical comparisons of TCR diversity between tumor TRM and non-TRM populations. TCRdb trimmed the raw reads at Q25, called clones with MiXCR and kept productive beta chains. Every entry covers one CDR3 protein and lists the most common genes and DNA from its rows. These V and J calls derive from TCRdb rather than the authors' analysis. Within this sample are 250 to 300 distinct CDR3 sequences, with approximately 25% of them counted one time only. In total, the top ten clones hold roughly two fifths of the sample.

Sorting of CD8+ T cells according to CD103 expression was performed on a BD FACSAria-II, with the sorted cells collected directly into ice-cold TRIzol LS reagent. Freshly resected lung tumor tissue was obtained at surgical resection. After Fc receptor blocking, fresh cells were stained for CD45, CD4, CD3, CD8A and CD103, and DAPI was used to tell live cells from dead cells. A miRNeasy kit was used to purify total RNA from the sorted CD103+ and CD103- CD8+ T cells. Tumor-infiltrating CD8+ cytotoxic T cells were sorted according to CD103 expression so that tissue-resident memory (TRM) cells were separated from non-TRM cells. Donors were patients with treatment-naive lung cancer. Patients with respiratory malignancies who were newly diagnosed and untreated were prospectively recruited upon referral. The junction shows trimming of 5 bases on V and 5 bases on J, plus 6 bases between the germline ends. Taken from the germline V gene (reference sequence), the CDR1 and CDR2 loops are SEHNR and FQNEAQ. From its cysteine to its phenylalanine, the CDR3 spans 11 amino acids. Left in the record is the CDR3 DNA by itself, 33 bases read in frame from the first base.

The data are from a study of tissue-resident memory T cells in lung cancer (dated by TCRdb to about 2019). Background for the entire study: Paired tumor TRM and tumor non-TRM populations from 10 lung cancer patients were compared using TCR beta-chain sequencing. Points the paper makes about the study in general: Compared with tumor non-TRM cells, tumor TRM cells had a significantly more restricted TCR repertoire, with lower Shannon-Wiener and inverse Simpson diversity. On average, expanded clonotypes made up about three quarters of tumor TRM repertoires, compared with about 52% of tumor non-TRM repertoires.

The sequencing input was CD103- CD8+ T cells from lung tumor tissue. What the cell subset or site label conveys for this sample: non-TRM CD8+ CTLs. This receptor was taken from a human donor with treatment-naive lung cancer (subtype not recorded). The chain is assembled from TRBV7-9 and TRBJ1-1, with the identity of the D gene unclear. CDR3 sequence: CASSPETEAFF. The DNA is as follows: TGTGCCAGCAGCCCTGAGACTGAAGCTTTCTTT.